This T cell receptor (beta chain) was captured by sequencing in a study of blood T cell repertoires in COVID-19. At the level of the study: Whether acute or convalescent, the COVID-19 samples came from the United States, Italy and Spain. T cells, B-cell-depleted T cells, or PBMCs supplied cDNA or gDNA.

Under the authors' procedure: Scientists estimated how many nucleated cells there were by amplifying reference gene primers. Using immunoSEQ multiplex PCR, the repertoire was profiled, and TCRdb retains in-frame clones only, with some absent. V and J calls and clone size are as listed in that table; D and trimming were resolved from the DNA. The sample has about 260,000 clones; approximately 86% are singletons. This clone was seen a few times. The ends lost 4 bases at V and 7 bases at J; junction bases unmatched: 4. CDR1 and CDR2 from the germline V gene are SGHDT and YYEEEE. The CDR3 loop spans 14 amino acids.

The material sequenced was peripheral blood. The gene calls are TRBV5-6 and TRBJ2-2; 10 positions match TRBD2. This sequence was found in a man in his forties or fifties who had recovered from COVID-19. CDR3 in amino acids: CASSPTSGVGELFF. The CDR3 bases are TGTGCCAGCAGCCCAACTAGCGGGGTCGGGGAGCTGTTTTTT. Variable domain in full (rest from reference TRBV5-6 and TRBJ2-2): DAGVTQSPTHLIKTRGQQVTLRCSPKSGHDTVSWYQQALGQGPQFIFQYYEEEERQRGNFPDRFSGHQFPNYSSELNVNALLLGDSALYLCASSPTSGVGELFFGEGSRLTVL.